Described below is a single T cell receptor beta chain sequence and its context. What this receptor recognizes is not known. No per-base quality is available; no much larger clone lies one base away. The intended sense of this specimen's time point label: cycle 2 day 1 (C2D1) of nivolumab. Every trial patient had relapsed after autologous stem cell transplantation, and cohorts A, B and C differed in prior brentuximab vedotin exposure. The trial cohort included more than 55 patients with relapsed/refractory classical Hodgkin lymphoma, and each patient had a best overall response of complete response, partial response or progressive disease. Single-agent nivolumab was administered to trial patients in the multi-cohort phase II CheckMate 205 trial. An independent review committee assessed best overall response using the 2007 International Working Group response criteria. PBMCs from the trial were collected at three points: immediately before nivolumab initiation (C1D1), and during therapy at cycle 2 day 1 and cycle 4 day 1. Peripheral blood was collected in 8 mL Vacutainer Cell Preparation Tubes, from which PBMCs were isolated by centrifugation and then cryopreserved.

The Qiagen DNeasy kit was used to extract genomic DNA from unsorted PBMCs and from the negatively selected CD4+ and CD8+ fractions. TCR beta CDR3 regions were subjected to amplification by immunoSEQ multiplex PCR with primers that anneal to V and J segments. Amplification bias was minimized using a synthetic immune receptor repertoire, and residual bias was removed computationally after sequencing. The study's processing was this. Custom Python scripts were used to quantify repertoire diversity as the Shannon entropy index. Unsorted, CD4+ and CD8+ repertoires were analyzed separately, except for combined analyses in which CD4+ and CD8+ sequences were merged in silico. Clonal expansion was defined as at least a 2-fold frequency increase after treatment relative to C1D1, with a pseudocount of 0.5 for undetected baseline clones. Singleton clones were defined as clones with 0 or 1 copy at C1D1, and non-singleton clones were defined as clones with 2 or more copies. Clones expanded in unsorted samples were assigned a CD4+, CD8+ or unknown annotation through matching of protein sequences in sorted samples from the same patient. Diversity changes from C1D1 to C4D1 were tested in paired samples using Wilcoxon tests. TCRdb holds this immuneACCESS table with in-frame rearrangements only. Some clones are missing; in checked studies, unresolved V genes explain under half, and the rest has no known cause. That table furnishes V, J and clone size, whereas the DNA furnished D and trimming. The sample profile shows tens of thousands of clones; less than 85% of them were found once. Roughly a sixth of the sample goes to the ten largest clones.

The data originate from a study of PD-1 blockade in classical Hodgkin lymphoma (dated by TCRdb to 2018 to 2020). For the study in its entirety: Nivolumab dosing was 3 mg/kg intravenously every 2 weeks, continuing until either disease progression or unacceptable toxicity. The study used CyTOF and TCR beta sequencing to define a peripheral blood immune signature of response to PD-1 blockade in classical Hodgkin lymphoma.

Broad study findings and their caveats: A significant rise by C4D1 was seen in CD4+ but not CD8+ TCR diversity (p=0.0027 vs p=0.16), with the rise being most apparent in complete responders (p=0.02). Baseline TCR diversity was reported to be lower in newly diagnosed patients than in healthy donors and to be lower still in relapsed/refractory patients. The study was limited to a single clinical trial cohort, and causes of repertoire differences, possibly disease activity or prior therapy, remained undefined. Lower diversity was observed in patients in whom nivolumab was started less than 1 year after ASCT, and these patients were excluded from later analyses so that confounding by immune reconstitution would be avoided. Trial patients achieving complete response had baseline diversity similar to newly diagnosed patients, whereas partial responders and progressors had significantly lower diversity.

The TCR sequence derives from a human donor with classical Hodgkin lymphoma. The sample here was peripheral blood mononuclear cells (PBMCs), taken before the second cycle of nivolumab.

This receptor carries the CDR3 CASRWRLDTIRTEAFF. The DNA reads TGTGCCAGCAGATGGAGGTTAGACACAATTCGCACTGAAGCTTTCTTT. Recombination linked TRBV21-1 to TRBJ1-1. TRBV21-1 is flagged as a pseudogene. The CDR3 goes from the cysteine to the phenylalanine over 16 residues. CDR3 DNA is the only sequence kept; it has 48 bases, read in frame from the first base.